These 9 T cell receptor beta chains share one sample of origin, sequenced in a study of blood T cell repertoires in COVID-19. Profiled with immunoSEQ multiplex PCR; TCRdb holds only in-frame clones, not every one. This repertoire shows some 200,000 clones, over 80% found once; its top ten account for 0.9% to 0.95%. Input material: peripheral blood. Every receptor here comes from a man in his sixties with COVID-19, enrolled during active disease.

V is TRBV29-1 and J is TRBJ2-1; TRBD1 matches at 11 bases. J lost 3 bases, V lost 7 bases, and 2 bases had no gene match. The CDR3 length is 13 residues. CDR1 and CDR2 from the germline V gene are SQVTM and ANQGSEA. The CDR3 loop reads CSAGQGVYNEQFF. The CDR3 nucleotides read TGCAGCGCGGGACAGGGGGTCTACAATGAGCAGTTCTTC.

The chain recombines TRBV19 with TRBJ2-2, with 10 bases lining up with TRBD1. CDR1 and CDR2 from the germline V gene are LNHDA and SQIVND (reference sequence). Germline trimming cut 10 bases from V and 3 bases from J; bases unmatched to any gene: 2. CDR3 length equals 13 residues. CDR3 nucleotide sequence: TGTGCCACGGGACAGGGGTACACCGGGGAGCTGTTTTTT. It encodes CATGQGYTGELFF.

The chain recombines TRBV5-1 with TRBJ2-7, with 7 nucleotides matching TRBD2. The V segment lost 0 bases and the J segment 3 bases; nucleotides outside the gene matches: 6. Germline V gene data show CDR1 as SGHRS and CDR2 as YFSETQ. The CDR3 runs 15 residues. The CDR3 DNA reads as TGCGCCAGCAGCTTGGATAGGACGGGAGGCTACGAGCAGTACTTC. Its protein product is CASSLDRTGGYEQYF. The entire variable domain, with the rest obtained from reference TRBV5-1 and TRBJ2-7, is as follows: KAGVTQTPRYLIKTRGQQVTLSCSPISGHRSVSWYQQTPGQGLQFLFEYFSETQRNKGNFPGRFSGRQFSNSRSEMNVSTLELGDSALYLCASSLDRTGGYEQYFGPGTRLTVT.

This clone showed up just once. The chain's CDR3 is CASSLDRRSYEQYF. The CDR3 coding sequence is TGTGCCAGCAGTTTAGACAGGAGGTCTTACGAGCAGTACTTC. The chain uses TRBV27 and TRBJ2-7, with a weak D call TRBD1 (6 bases). Germline CDR1 is MNHEY and CDR2 is SMNVEV (reference sequence). Trimming pared 2 bases from V and 4 bases from J, leaving 12 bases between. The CDR3 has 14 amino acids.

V is TRBV5-1 and J is TRBJ2-1; the D is unclear. Trimming removed 0 bases at V and 3 bases at J, with 10 bases between. The CDR3 covers 15 residues. Germline assignment: CDR1 SGHRS and CDR2 YFSETQ. The CDR3 reads CASSLGGALYNEQFF. DNA for the CDR3: TGCGCCAGCAGCTTGGGCGGAGCGCTCTACAATGAGCAGTTCTTC. Full variable domain (rest looked up from reference TRBV5-1 and TRBJ2-1): KAGVTQTPRYLIKTRGQQVTLSCSPISGHRSVSWYQQTPGQGLQFLFEYFSETQRNKGNFPGRFSGRQFSNSRSEMNVSTLELGDSALYLCASSLGGALYNEQFFGPGTRLTVL.

V usage is TRBV10-3 and J usage is TRBJ1-3; 11 bases line up with TRBD1. Germline V gene data show CDR1 as ENHRY and CDR2 as SYGVKD. Losses at the gene ends were 7 bases for V and 4 bases for J; bases not matched to a gene: 6. The CDR3 extends over 15 amino acids. Here the CDR3 DNA reads TGTGCCATCACTGAAGGACAGGGGGCGGGAAACACCATATATTTT. Amino acids: CAITEGQGAGNTIYF.

In DNA, the CDR3 is TGTGCCAGCAGTTACGAGCGGGATCTCCCGAGGTTCTTC. Encoded protein: CASSYERDLPRFF. This chain joins TRBV6-5 and TRBJ2-1; TRBD2 matches at 7 bases. J lost 15 bases, V lost 2 bases, and 10 bases had no gene match. The CDR3 is 13 amino acids. Germline CDR1 is MNHEY and CDR2 is SVGAGI.

The chain has TRBV10-3 and TRBJ1-2; 12 bases agree with TRBD1. CDR3 length equals 14 residues. With V trimmed by 4 bases and J by 6 bases, 3 bases remained unmatched. CDR1 ENHRY and CDR2 SYGVKD come from the germline V gene. The CDR3 spells CAISGDRGQNGYTF. DNA for the CDR3: TGTGCCATCAGTGGGGACAGGGGGCAGAATGGCTACACCTTC.

This clone was observed a few times. The V and J genes are TRBV27 and TRBJ1-1; D is ambiguous. CDR3 length: 13 amino acids. CDR1 and CDR2 from the germline V gene are MNHEY and SMNVEV (reference sequence). Trimming removed 6 bases from V and 1 base from J, with 9 bases in between. The CDR3 region is CASSRLRNTEAFF. In DNA, the CDR3 is TGTGCCAGCAGCCGCCTCAGGAACACTGAAGCTTTCTTT.